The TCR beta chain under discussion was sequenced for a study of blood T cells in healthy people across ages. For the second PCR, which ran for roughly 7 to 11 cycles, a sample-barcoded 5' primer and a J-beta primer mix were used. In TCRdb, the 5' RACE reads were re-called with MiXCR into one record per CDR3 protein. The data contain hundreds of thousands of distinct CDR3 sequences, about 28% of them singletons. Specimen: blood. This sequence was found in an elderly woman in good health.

The CDR3 nucleotides read TGTGCCAGCAGTGAAGCCAGACTAGCGGGGGGTGGAAGCGAGCAGTTCTTC. It yields the protein CASSEARLAGGGSEQFF. The chain is built from TRBV6-1 and TRBJ2-1, with 13 bases that match TRBD2. The CDR3 has 17 residues. Germline trimming cut 0 bases from V and 10 bases from J; bases unmatched to any gene: 9. Germline assignment: CDR1 MNHNS and CDR2 SASEGT.